These T cell receptor beta chains were read from a single sample in a study of cytomegalovirus exposure and HLA in healthy donors. The table came from immunoSEQ multiplex PCR; TCRdb's copy has only in-frame clones and leaves some out. Here the sample spans hundreds of thousands of clones, roughly 90% being singletons. The sequencing input was PBMCs. Receptor source: a man younger than 35 in good health and CMV-seropositive. CDR3s include the opening cysteine and the closing phenylalanine or tryptophan. Fields, in order: J gene, D gene, V gene, clone size, CDR3 DNA, CDR3 protein. A D gene is named only where the DNA matches it firmly. For some rows the clone size is stated as once, few or many, or as a class when expanded; others skip it.

j_call: TRBJ1-1
d_call: .
v_call: TRBV5-1
clone_size: .
cdr3_nt: TGCGCCAGCAGCCCTCAGGGCGCGTTCTCTGAAGCTTTCTTT
cdr3_aa: CASSPQGAFSEAFF

j_call: TRBJ1-2
d_call: .
v_call: TRBV18
clone_size: .
cdr3_nt: TGTGCCAGCTCACCACTGGGAGTTAACTATGGCTACACCTTC
cdr3_aa: CASSPLGVNYGYTF

j_call: TRBJ1-5
d_call: TRBD1
v_call: TRBV28
clone_size: .
cdr3_nt: TGTGCCAGCAATCCAGGGGGACAAGGCAATCAGCCCCAGCATTTT
cdr3_aa: CASNPGGQGNQPQHF

j_call: TRBJ1-5
d_call: .
v_call: TRBV6-5
clone_size: .
cdr3_nt: TGTGCCAGCAGTTACTCGAGGCGGAGCAATCAGCCCCAGCATTTT
cdr3_aa: CASSYSRRSNQPQHF

j_call: TRBJ1-5
d_call: .
v_call: TRBV18
clone_size: few
cdr3_nt: TGTGCCAGCTCACCCCAGGAGATAAATCAGCCCCAGCATTTT
cdr3_aa: CASSPQEINQPQHF

j_call: TRBJ1-1
d_call: .
v_call: TRBV15
clone_size: .
cdr3_nt: TGTGCCACCAGCAGCTTCGGGGGAGTGAGGCCTGAAGCTTTCTTT
cdr3_aa: CATSSFGGVRPEAFF

j_call: TRBJ2-1
d_call: .
v_call: TRBV10-2
clone_size: .
cdr3_nt: TGCGCCAGCTCCCGCAGCGGGCCCAACAATGAGCAGTTCTTC
cdr3_aa: CASSRSGPNNEQFF

j_call: TRBJ2-7
d_call: .
v_call: TRBV20-1
clone_size: .
cdr3_nt: TGCAGTGCTAGAGATGGCCCCGAGCAGTACTTC
cdr3_aa: CSARDGPEQYF

j_call: TRBJ2-3
d_call: TRBD2
v_call: TRBV13
clone_size: .
cdr3_nt: TGTGCCAGCAGCACAACTAGCGGGGGCACAGATACGCAGTATTTT
cdr3_aa: CASSTTSGGTDTQYF

j_call: TRBJ2-1
d_call: .
v_call: TRBV30
clone_size: .
cdr3_nt: TGTGCCTGGAGTCAGGGGGAGGTCGACAATGAGCAGTTCTTC
cdr3_aa: CAWSQGEVDNEQFF

j_call: TRBJ1-1
d_call: .
v_call: TRBV19
clone_size: few
cdr3_nt: TGTGCCAGTGAATATGGTTTAGAAGCTTTCTTT
cdr3_aa: CASEYGLEAFF

j_call: TRBJ2-3
d_call: .
v_call: TRBV15
clone_size: .
cdr3_nt: TGTGCCACCAGCGTCAGTTCACTAGCCAACACAGATACGCAGTATTTT
cdr3_aa: CATSVSSLANTDTQYF

j_call: TRBJ1-1
d_call: .
v_call: TRBV5-1
clone_size: .
cdr3_nt: TGCGCCAGCAAACTATACAGGGTCACTGAAGCTTTCTTT
cdr3_aa: CASKLYRVTEAFF

j_call: TRBJ1-2
d_call: .
v_call: TRBV6-5
clone_size: .
cdr3_nt: TGTGCCAGCAGTTACTCGGGGGGCGCTTTCCTCTATGGCTACACCTTC
cdr3_aa: CASSYSGGAFLYGYTF

j_call: TRBJ1-1
d_call: .
v_call: TRBV2
clone_size: few
cdr3_nt: TGTGCCAGCAGCCCTGAAGCTTTCTTT
cdr3_aa: CASSPEAFF

j_call: TRBJ2-7
d_call: TRBD1
v_call: TRBV7-8
clone_size: .
cdr3_nt: TGTGCCAGCAGCCTCCGAGACAGGGGACCCGAGCAGTACTTC
cdr3_aa: CASSLRDRGPEQYF

j_call: TRBJ2-3
d_call: TRBD2
v_call: TRBV29-1
clone_size: .
cdr3_nt: TGCAGCGTTGAGAGCGGGGGGGGCTACAATACGCAGTATTTT
cdr3_aa: CSVESGGGYNTQYF

j_call: TRBJ1-1
d_call: .
v_call: TRBV15
clone_size: few
cdr3_nt: TGTGCCACCAGCAGAGATTTGGGCAGTGGAGCTTTCTTT
cdr3_aa: CATSRDLGSGAFF

j_call: TRBJ1-1
d_call: TRBD1
v_call: TRBV25-1
clone_size: .
cdr3_nt: TGTGCCAGCAGTGACCGGGGACAGGGTGGGCCTTTCTTT
cdr3_aa: CASSDRGQGGPFF

j_call: TRBJ1-4
d_call: .
v_call: TRBV28
clone_size: .
cdr3_nt: TGTGCCAGCAGTTTTTCAGGGCGCGATGAAAAACTGTTTTTT
cdr3_aa: CASSFSGRDEKLFF

j_call: TRBJ2-7
d_call: .
v_call: TRBV7-2
clone_size: .
cdr3_nt: TGTGCCAGCAGCCCCCGGGGGGCAATGGCGCACTTC
cdr3_aa: CASSPRGAMAHF

j_call: TRBJ2-5
d_call: TRBD2
v_call: TRBV2
clone_size: .
cdr3_nt: TGTGCCAGCAGTGAAAGGGGACTAGCGGGAGAGACCCAGTACTTC
cdr3_aa: CASSERGLAGETQYF

j_call: TRBJ2-7
d_call: .
v_call: TRBV29-1
clone_size: .
cdr3_nt: TGCAGCGTTGACCGAGAGGGCGAGCAGTACTTC
cdr3_aa: CSVDREGEQYF

j_call: TRBJ1-2
d_call: TRBD1
v_call: TRBV5-4
clone_size: .
cdr3_nt: TGTGCCAGCAGCGGCGGGACAGACTATGGCTACACCTTC
cdr3_aa: CASSGGTDYGYTF

j_call: TRBJ2-3
d_call: TRBD2
v_call: TRBV5-1
clone_size: .
cdr3_nt: TGCGCCAGCAGCTTGGAGCTAGCGGGAGCCTTGAGAACAGATACGCAGTATTTT
cdr3_aa: CASSLELAGALRTDTQYF

j_call: TRBJ1-2
d_call: .
v_call: TRBV10-3
clone_size: .
cdr3_nt: TGTGCCATCAGTGAGTCCAGACAGGTTACCCTGGGTGGCTACACCTTC
cdr3_aa: CAISESRQVTLGGYTF

j_call: TRBJ2-2
d_call: .
v_call: TRBV7-8
clone_size: .
cdr3_nt: TGTGCCAGCAGCTTTGACAGGTGGAACACCGGGGAGCTGTTTTTT
cdr3_aa: CASSFDRWNTGELFF

j_call: TRBJ1-1
d_call: .
v_call: TRBV4-2
clone_size: .
cdr3_nt: TGTGCCAGCAGCCAAGATGTGCAGCGGGCTAACACTGAAGCTTTCTTT
cdr3_aa: CASSQDVQRANTEAFF

j_call: TRBJ2-1
d_call: TRBD2
v_call: TRBV7-9
clone_size: .
cdr3_nt: TGTGCCAGCAGCTTAGGGGGTAGCGGGAGGGCCAATGAGCAGTTCTTC
cdr3_aa: CASSLGGSGRANEQFF

j_call: TRBJ2-7
d_call: TRBD2
v_call: TRBV7-8
clone_size: .
cdr3_nt: TGTGCCAGCAGCTCCACCCGACTAGCGGGAGGGCCTGAAGAGCAGTACTTC
cdr3_aa: CASSSTRLAGGPEEQYF

j_call: TRBJ2-7
d_call: .
v_call: TRBV18
clone_size: .
cdr3_nt: TGTGCCAGCTCACCTAAGGACGGAGGAATCTCCTACGAGCAGTACTTC
cdr3_aa: CASSPKDGGISYEQYF

j_call: TRBJ1-1
d_call: .
v_call: TRBV11-2
clone_size: .
cdr3_nt: TGTGCCAGCAGACCCACCAACATGAACACTGAAGCTTTCTTT
cdr3_aa: CASRPTNMNTEAFF

j_call: TRBJ1-2
d_call: .
v_call: TRBV19
clone_size: .
cdr3_nt: TGTGCCAGTAGTATTGCCAACTATGGCTACACCTTC
cdr3_aa: CASSIANYGYTF

j_call: TRBJ2-1
d_call: .
v_call: TRBV11-2
clone_size: .
cdr3_nt: TGTGCCAGCAGCCCACAGAGGGTCTCCTACAATGAGCAGTTCTTC
cdr3_aa: CASSPQRVSYNEQFF

j_call: TRBJ1-2
d_call: .
v_call: TRBV19
clone_size: .
cdr3_nt: TGTGCCAGTAGCCAAGGGGGAGAGAGGAGGAACTATGGCTACACCTTC
cdr3_aa: CASSQGGERRNYGYTF

j_call: TRBJ2-1
d_call: TRBD2
v_call: TRBV27
clone_size: .
cdr3_nt: TGTGCCAGCAGTCGTAGTTTAGCGGGAGGGTACAATGAGCAGTTCTTC
cdr3_aa: CASSRSLAGGYNEQFF

j_call: TRBJ1-1
d_call: .
v_call: TRBV18
clone_size: few
cdr3_nt: TGTGCCAGCTCAGTTCGGGGGGAAGCTTTCTTT
cdr3_aa: CASSVRGEAFF

j_call: TRBJ2-7
d_call: .
v_call: TRBV6-1
clone_size: .
cdr3_nt: TGTGCCAGCAGTGAATCGGCGGGCCCCTACGAGCAGTACTTC
cdr3_aa: CASSESAGPYEQYF

j_call: TRBJ1-2
d_call: .
v_call: TRBV27
clone_size: few
cdr3_nt: TGTGCCAGCAGTTCAAAGTGGGACTATGGCTACACCTTC
cdr3_aa: CASSSKWDYGYTF

j_call: TRBJ2-3
d_call: .
v_call: TRBV4-1
clone_size: many
cdr3_nt: TGCGCCAGCAGCCAAGACCCGCCCGATACGCAGTATTTT
cdr3_aa: CASSQDPPDTQYF

j_call: TRBJ2-3
d_call: .
v_call: TRBV6-5
clone_size: .
cdr3_nt: TGTGCCAGCTTTACGCCTAGCACAGATACGCAGTATTTT
cdr3_aa: CASFTPSTDTQYF

j_call: TRBJ1-5
d_call: .
v_call: TRBV13
clone_size: .
cdr3_nt: TGTGCCAGCAGCTATAGCAATCAGCCCCAGCATTTT
cdr3_aa: CASSYSNQPQHF

j_call: TRBJ2-5
d_call: TRBD2
v_call: TRBV7-9
clone_size: .
cdr3_nt: TGTGCCAGCACCCCCCTGGGGTCGGGAGGGACCCAGTACTTC
cdr3_aa: CASTPLGSGGTQYF

j_call: TRBJ1-1
d_call: .
v_call: TRBV29-1
clone_size: .
cdr3_nt: TGCAGCGTTGCCAAGAGCTTCGACACTGAAGCTTTCTTT
cdr3_aa: CSVAKSFDTEAFF

j_call: TRBJ2-7
d_call: .
v_call: TRBV6-5
clone_size: once
cdr3_nt: TGTGCCAGCAGTTACACGGGGGCTGGCGAGCAGTACTTC
cdr3_aa: CASSYTGAGEQYF

j_call: TRBJ1-2
d_call: .
v_call: TRBV28
clone_size: few
cdr3_nt: TGTGCCAGCAGTTTAGAGAGCTCCCGCTATGGCTACACCTTC
cdr3_aa: CASSLESSRYGYTF

j_call: TRBJ2-1
d_call: .
v_call: TRBV28
clone_size: .
cdr3_nt: TGTGCCAGCAGTCCCTCGGGGAATGAGCAGTTCTTC
cdr3_aa: CASSPSGNEQFF